The sequence of this TCR beta chain was determined in a study of blood T cell repertoires in COVID-19. Study as a whole: From the United States, Italy and Spain came samples of acute and convalescent COVID-19. T cells, B-cell-depleted T cells, or PBMCs supplied cDNA or gDNA.

In the original processing: Cell counts per sample came from amplifying reference gene primers. Sequenced by immunoSEQ multiplex PCR; TCRdb stores in-frame clones only, minus some. V, J and clone size are taken as reported in that table, and D and trimming were inferred from the DNA itself. The data contain 110,000 or so clones, about 90% of them singletons. Trimming cost V 0 bases and J 7 bases, with 14 bases left between them. The germline CDR1 and CDR2 sequences are SGHRS and YFSETQ. The CDR3 loop spans 16 amino acids. The sequenced material came from peripheral blood. The TCR sequence derives from a human donor in a cohort sampled during active COVID-19. The chain is built from TRBV5-1 and TRBJ2-6, with D tentatively TRBD2 (7 bases). The CDR3 sequence is CASSLVGGPRANVLTF. The CDR3, as DNA: TGCGCCAGCAGCTTGGTCGGGGGGCCCCGAGCCAACGTCCTGACTTTC.